This TCR beta chain was sequenced during a study of CD8 T cells in ankylosing spondylitis. The study, taken as a whole, reports: CD8+ by phenotype, disease-linked clones were relatively rare in peripheral blood. Clones tied to disease were said to be significantly enriched in matched ankylosing spondylitis synovial fluid.

With regard to this clonotype: Its antigen remains unknown.

TCRdb called the 5' RACE reads again in MiXCR, with one record for every CDR3 protein. The repertoire consists of hundreds of thousands of distinct CDR3 sequences, with 20% to 30% occurring once and the leading ten covering 6.6%. The germline gives CDR1 SQVTM, CDR2 ANQGSEA. There are 14 residues in the CDR3. V was shortened by 5 bases and J by 5 bases, with 18 bases between the two germline ends. The clonotype was recovered from a male donor with ankylosing spondylitis or in good health (not recorded which). The source material was blood, either unsorted or a sorted T cell fraction (not recorded which). The chain uses TRBV29-1 and TRBJ1-2, with TRBD1 as a possible D gene (5 bases). For the CDR3, the DNA is TGCAGCGTTAAGGGACCGCCTAAGGGATATGGCTACACCTTC. Protein product: CSVKGPPKGYGYTF.